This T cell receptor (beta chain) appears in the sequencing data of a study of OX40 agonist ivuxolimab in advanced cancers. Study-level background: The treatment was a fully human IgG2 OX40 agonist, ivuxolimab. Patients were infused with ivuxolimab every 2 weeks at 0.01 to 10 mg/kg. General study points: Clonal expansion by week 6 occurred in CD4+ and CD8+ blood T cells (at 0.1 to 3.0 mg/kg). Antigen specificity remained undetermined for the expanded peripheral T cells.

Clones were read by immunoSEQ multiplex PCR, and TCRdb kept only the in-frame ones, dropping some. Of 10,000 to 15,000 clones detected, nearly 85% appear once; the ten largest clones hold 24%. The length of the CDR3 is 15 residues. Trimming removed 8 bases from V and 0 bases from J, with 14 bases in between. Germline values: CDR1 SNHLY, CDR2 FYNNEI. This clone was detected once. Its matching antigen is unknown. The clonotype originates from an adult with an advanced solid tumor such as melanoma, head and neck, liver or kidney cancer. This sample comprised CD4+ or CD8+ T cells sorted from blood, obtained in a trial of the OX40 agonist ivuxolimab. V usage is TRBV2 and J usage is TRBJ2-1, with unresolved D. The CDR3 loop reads CASGNPDRSYNEQFF. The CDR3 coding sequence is TGTGCCAGCGGGAATCCCGACCGCTCCTACAATGAGCAGTTCTTC.